This T cell receptor (beta chain) was recovered during a study of cytomegalovirus exposure and HLA in healthy donors. Study-level background: The approximately 110 validation repertoires used a platform that matched the one used for the approximately 610 first-cohort repertoires, as a later analysis reported.

Remarks on this clone: What it binds is unknown.

Broader study findings: According to a subsequent analysis, TCR clusters from the first cohort were inclined to appear together in the 110 or so validation repertoires. In vitro checks showed that three CMV-associated chains really do target CMV antigens. The listing of some 170 TCR beta chains classed them as cytomegalovirus-associated.

The protocol was immunoSEQ multiplex PCR, while the TCRdb copy is restricted to in-frame clones and leaves out a portion. There are 170,000 or so clones in the sample; about four fifths occur only once, and 2.5% to 3% lies in the top ten. This clonotype was sampled from a woman between 18 and 29 years old in good health and CMV-seropositive. Sequenced input: PBMCs.

The chain's CDR3 is CASSSLRYSGGYTF. CDR3 DNA sequence: TGTGCCAGCTCCTCCCTCAGATACAGTGGCGGCTACACCTTC. The J gene is TRBJ1-2, the V gene TRBV18; D not resolved. Trimming left V 6 bases short and J 8 bases short, with 19 bases between. CDR1 is KGHSH, CDR2 LQKENI, per germline. The CDR3 length is 14 residues.